The 32 T cell receptor beta chains listed next were all sequenced from one sample in a study of molecular identifiers for immune sequencing clone quantification. TCRdb ran MiXCR on the PCR reads and lists one entry per CDR3 protein. The sample includes nearly 650,000 distinct CDR3 sequences, approximately 24% seen only once; the top ten take about 0.81%. The specimen was naive CD8+ T cells from blood, with Jurkat cell RNA spiked in. Regarding subset: FACS-sorted CD8+CD4-CCR7+CD45RA+ naive T cells. The receptors were gathered from a human donor in good health. Some libraries in this study had Jurkat cell RNA spiked in.

This clonotype has a count of ten or more. This chain uses TRBV4-3 with TRBJ2-3, with D maybe TRBD1 (5 bases). The CDR3 is 15 amino acids. CDR1 is LGHNA, CDR2 YSLEER, per germline. Trimming took 0 bases from V and 5 from J, leaving 12 bases between them. The CDR3 loop reads CASSQEKAGLDTQYF. CDR3 nucleotide sequence: TGCGCCAGCAGCCAAGAAAAGGCAGGGTTAGATACGCAGTATTTT.

The sample holds one count of this clonotype. A much bigger clone sits one base away, suggesting this may be a read error. CDR3 coding DNA: TGTGCCAGCAGTTTAGATTCAGGGCCCGAGGAGTACTTC. It encodes CASSLDSGPEEYF. The chain links TRBV12-3 or TRBV12-4 to TRBJ2-7; D is perhaps TRBD1 (5 bases). The CDR3 is 13 residues long.

The gene calls are TRBV4-1 and TRBJ2-1; D remains unclear. Germline CDR1 is MGHRA and CDR2 is YSYEKL. The CDR3 is 11 residues long. Trimming stripped 1 base from V and 8 bases from J, with 3 bases between. Here the CDR3 reads CASSQVDEQFF. DNA for the CDR3: TGCGCCAGCAGCCAAGTCGATGAGCAGTTCTTC.

This clonotype was seen many times. This sequence joins TRBV27 and TRBJ2-7; TRBD1 aligns across 8 bases. With V trimmed by 6 bases and J by 9 bases, 7 bases remained unmatched. The CDR3 is 12 amino acids. The germline V gene has CDR1 MNHEY and CDR2 SMNVEV (reference sequence). The CDR3 loop is CASSDRGSWQYF. The CDR3 coding sequence is TGTGCCAGCAGCGACAGGGGTTCTTGGCAGTACTTC.

The chain couples TRBV7-7 to TRBJ2-5; 8 nucleotides align to TRBD1. The junction had 11 bases not matched to a gene; V was cut back by 0 bases and J by 2 bases. The germline CDR1 and CDR2 sequences are SSHAT and FNYEAQ (reference sequence). The CDR3 covers 18 residues. CDR3: CASSLAPWTGLKQETQYF. In nucleotides, the CDR3 is TGTGCCAGCAGCTTAGCCCCCTGGACAGGGTTGAAACAAGAGACCCAGTACTTC.

The gene calls are TRBV27 and TRBJ2-7; 7 nucleotides align to TRBD1. Germline V gives CDR1 MNHEY, CDR2 SMNVEV (reference sequence). The ends lost 8 bases at V and 0 bases at J; junction bases unmatched: 7. The CDR3 covers 14 residues. This chain's CDR3 is CASGGDSSSYEQYF. CDR3 bases: TGTGCCAGCGGTGGGGACAGTAGCTCCTACGAGCAGTACTTC.

This chain joins TRBV14 and TRBJ2-2; D possibly corresponds to TRBD2 (6 bases). Germline CDR1 and CDR2: SGHDN and FVKESK. The CDR3 spans 17 residues. With 3 bases removed from V and 1 base from J, the gap between germline ends came to 15 bases. Here the CDR3 reads CASSHRPGVLNTGELFF. The CDR3 DNA is TGTGCCAGCAGCCACAGGCCGGGGGTGTTGAACACCGGGGAGCTGTTTTTT.

The genes are TRBV20-1 and TRBJ2-2, with D maybe TRBD2 (6 bases). Germline values: CDR1 DFQATT, CDR2 SNEGSKA (reference sequence). This CDR3 has 15 amino acids. The V end lost 1 base, the J end lost 1 base, and 10 bases lay between the germline ends. The chain's CDR3 is CSARGRDENTGELFF. The CDR3 coding sequence is TGCAGTGCTAGAGGGCGGGATGAGAACACCGGGGAGCTGTTTTTT.

This clonotype has only a few counts. The rearrangement joins TRBV28 to TRBJ2-1; D unclear. The germline V gene encodes CDR1 MDHEN and CDR2 SYDVKM. This CDR3 region has 13 residues. V lost 7 bases and J 4 bases, leaving 11 bases between the germline ends. For the CDR3, the DNA is TGTGCCAGCACTAGAGGATTATACAATGAGCAGTTCTTC. Encoded protein: CASTRGLYNEQFF. Supplemented by reference TRBV28 and TRBJ2-1, the full variable domain reads DVKVTQSSRYLVKRTGEKVFLECVQDMDHENMFWYRQDPGLGLRLIYFSYDVKMKEKGDIPEGYSVSREKKERFSLILESASTNQTSMYLCASTRGLYNEQFFGPGTRLTVL.

About this clonotype itself: A single base separates this from a much larger clone, so it may be a read error. The chain couples TRBV29-1 to TRBJ2-7, with TRBD1 as a possible D gene (5 bases). Trimming left V 4 bases short and J 2 bases short, with 9 bases between. Per the germline V gene, CDR1 is SQVTM and CDR2 is ANQGSEA. CDR3 length: 12 amino acids. The CDR3 protein is CSVVGLPYEQYF. The CDR3 nucleotides are TGCAGCGTTGTGGGGCTCCCCTACGAGCAGTACTTC.

This clonotype was counted at least ten times. V usage is TRBV7-8 and J usage is TRBJ2-7, with 10 bases fitting TRBD1. Germline V gene data show CDR1 as SGHVS and CDR2 as FQNEAQ. This CDR3 region has 17 residues. The V and J ends lost 7 bases and 0 bases, in that order; junction bases with no gene match: 12. The CDR3 bases are TGTGCCAGCACCCCCAGCCCGGGACAGGGGCTCTCCTACGAGCAGTACTTC. It translates to CASTPSPGQGLSYEQYF.

In its sample, this clonotype was seen many times. The chain couples TRBV28 to TRBJ2-3; D is perhaps TRBD1 (6 bases). The germline V and J ends were trimmed by 1 base and 3 bases, with 14 bases remaining between them. From germline, CDR1 is MDHEN and CDR2 SYDVKM. The CDR3 loop spans 16 amino acids. Written as DNA, the CDR3 is TGTGCCAGCAGTTTATTTCCAGGGGCGAGGACAGATACGCAGTATTTT. Protein sequence: CASSLFPGARTDTQYF.

Details on this clonotype: The CDR3 does not close with the conserved phenylalanine or tryptophan, likely indicating a read error. The chain has TRBV6-2 or TRBV6-3 and TRBJ2-7, with D unclear. This CDR3 comprises 13 residues. Germline CDR1 and CDR2: MNHEY and SVGEGT. V lost 2 bases, J lost 5 bases, and 10 bases lay in between. The CDR3 nucleotides are TGTGCCAGCAGTTACGGTTCGTCCCACGAGCAGTACATC. As protein: CASSYGSSHEQYI.

This clonotype was observed a handful of times. The chain couples TRBV2 to TRBJ2-5; unclear D gene. V was pared by 5 bases and J by 2 bases, with 15 bases between. This CDR3 contains 15 residues. The germline gives CDR1 SNHLY, CDR2 FYNNEI. Written as DNA, the CDR3 is TGTGCCAGCAGTAATGGGATTACCCCGCAAGAGACCCAGTACTTC. Translating it yields CASSNGITPQETQYF.

This chain links TRBV4-1 with TRBJ1-5; possible D gene TRBD1, 5 bases. The CDR3 has 15 amino acids. V lost 4 bases, J lost 0 bases, and 10 bases lay in between. Germline V CDR1 and CDR2: MGHRA, YSYEKL. CDR3 sequence: CASSRGHDSNQPQHF. CDR3 DNA sequence: TGCGCCAGCAGCCGCGGACACGATAGCAATCAGCCCCAGCATTTT.

In regard to this clonotype: Sequence at one end of the junction differs from germline and may be a read error. The gene calls are TRBV29-1 and TRBJ2-5; D gene ambiguous. The CDR3 has 12 residues. The germline V gene encodes CDR1 SQVTM and CDR2 ANQGSEA. DNA of the CDR3: TGCAGCGTTGAGTACAGAGGCGCGCCCCCGTCCTTC. Translating gives CSVEYRGAPPSF.

The chain has TRBV4-1 and TRBJ2-7; D is uncertain. CDR3 size: 13 residues. Trimming shortened V by 8 bases and J by 0 bases, and 11 bases separated the two germline ends. Germline V gives CDR1 MGHRA, CDR2 YSYEKL. The CDR3 is CASSQIHSYEQYF. The CDR3 DNA reads TGCGCCAGCTCTCAGATACACTCCTACGAGCAGTACTTC.

The chain uses TRBV24-1 and TRBJ2-2; 8 bases line up with TRBD1. With 4 bases clipped from V and 7 bases from J, the junction kept 10 bases outside the gene matches. Germline V gives CDR1 KGHDR, CDR2 SFDVKD. CDR3 size: 16 residues. CDR3 DNA: TGTGCCACCAGTGACCGCGGACAGGGCGTTAACGGGGAGCTGTTTTTT. Protein product: CATSDRGQGVNGELFF.

Only a few counts were recorded for this clonotype. V usage is TRBV27 and J usage is TRBJ1-3, with a possible D match to TRBD1 (6 bases). V was clipped by 2 bases and J by 1 base, with 9 bases between them. Germline assignment: CDR1 MNHEY and CDR2 SMNVEV (reference sequence). The CDR3 has 15 amino acids. The CDR3, as DNA: TGTGCCAGCAGTTTAGGGGGGCTATCTGGAAACACCATATATTTT. It translates to CASSLGGLSGNTIYF.

This clonotype came up many times. The chain couples TRBV20-1 to TRBJ2-7, with 11 bases aligning to TRBD2. Unmatched junction bases numbered 2, after V lost 5 bases and J lost 2 bases. CDR1 is DFQATT, CDR2 SNEGSKA, per germline (reference sequence). This CDR3 is 13 amino acids long. The CDR3 region is CSAVSGRAYEQYF. The DNA of the CDR3 is TGCAGTGCTGTTAGCGGGAGGGCCTACGAGCAGTACTTC.

The chain couples TRBV27 to TRBJ2-7; 10 nucleotides agree with TRBD1. The CDR3 sequence is 15 residues long. Germline-derived CDR1 and CDR2 are MNHEY and SMNVEV (reference sequence). With 5 bases clipped from V and 5 bases from J, the junction kept 9 bases outside the gene matches. The CDR3 DNA sequence: TGTGCCAGCAGTCAACCGACAGGGGGCGGCGACGAGCAGTACTTC. Its translation: CASSQPTGGGDEQYF.

This clonotype was observed at least ten times. The chain joins TRBV5-4 to TRBJ2-7; perhaps D is TRBD1 or TRBD2 (5 bases each). The V end was cut by 0 bases, the J end by 6 bases, with 19 bases between. The CDR3 totals 16 residues. Germline V gene sequence: CDR1 SGHNT, CDR2 YYREEE (reference sequence). The CDR3 coding sequence is TGTGCCAGCAGCTTGGCGGCAGGCCCCACGGGGACCGAGCAGTACTTC. It encodes CASSLAAGPTGTEQYF.

This clonotype came up a few times. The V gene is TRBV28, the J gene TRBJ2-5; D not certain. The CDR3 consists of 15 residues. CDR1 and CDR2 (germline): MDHEN, SYDVKM. V was pared by 3 bases and J by 5 bases, with 16 bases between. The CDR3 region is CASSFSLSVWETQYF. Here the CDR3 DNA reads TGTGCCAGCAGTTTCTCCTTATCAGTTTGGGAGACCCAGTACTTC.

This clonotype occurred many times. The gene calls are TRBV3-1 and TRBJ2-5; the D is unclear. V was pared by 1 base and J by 2 bases, with 11 bases between. This CDR3 has 15 amino acids. Germline V gene sequence: CDR1 LGHDT, CDR2 YNNKEL (reference sequence). CDR3 bases: TGTGCCAGCAGCCAAGGAGTTCTCCCGCAAGAGACCCAGTACTTC. Protein sequence: CASSQGVLPQETQYF.

V usage is TRBV2 and J usage is TRBJ2-7, with 7 nucleotides matching TRBD2. The length of the CDR3 is 17 residues. The trim removed 4 bases at V and 2 bases at J, leaving 14 bases unmatched. The V gene's germline CDR1 is SNHLY and CDR2 FYNNEI. The CDR3 DNA reads TGTGCCAGCAGTGTTCCCATAGGACTAGTCCGAACCTACGAGCAGTACTTC. This sequence encodes CASSVPIGLVRTYEQYF.

For this clonotype: Possible read error: a much larger clone is one base away. V is TRBV5-6 and J is TRBJ1-1, with D perhaps TRBD1 (6 bases). Trimming took off 2 bases at V and 1 base at J, with 12 bases between the two ends. Germline lookup yields CDR1 SGHDT and CDR2 YYEEEE. CDR3 length: 15 amino acids. The CDR3 sequence is CASSLGGPGNTEAFF. The CDR3 nucleotides read TGTGCCAGCAGCTTAGGGGGACCAGGGAACACTGAAGCTTTCTTT.

About this clonotype itself: One base away lies a much larger clone, so this may be a sequencing read error. The CDR3 DNA sequence: TGTGCCTGCAGCTTCCAGGTTTTTCCTGAAGCTTTCTTT. Protein: CACSFQVFPEAFF. J is TRBJ1-1 and V is TRBV7-9; D not certain. The CDR3 extends over 13 amino acids. Germline V gives CDR1 SEHNR, CDR2 FQNEAQ (reference sequence).

For this clonotype: Relative to the germline gene, one junction end is altered; a read error may explain this. This chain links TRBV3-1 with TRBJ2-5; D is ambiguous. The CDR3 consists of 13 residues. In germline, CDR1 is LGHDT, CDR2 YNNKEL (reference sequence). The CDR3 region has the DNA TGTGCCGGCAGCCACACACTAAAAGAGACCCAGTACTTC. Translating it yields CAGSHTLKETQYF.

The chain employs TRBV27 and TRBJ2-3; D possibly corresponds to TRBD1 (6 bases). Trimming stripped 4 bases from V and 4 bases from J, with 27 bases between. In germline, CDR1 is MNHEY, CDR2 SMNVEV (reference sequence). The CDR3 runs 19 residues. CDR3 in amino acids: CASSYRPHSGTHGADTQYF. The CDR3 DNA sequence: TGTGCCAGCAGTTATCGACCCCACTCCGGGACACATGGGGCAGATACGCAGTATTTT.

Many counts were recorded for this clonotype. CDR3 nucleotide sequence: TGTGCCAGCAGTCCTAAACTAGCCAGATACGAGCAGTACTTC. Translating it yields CASSPKLARYEQYF. The chain carries TRBV28 and TRBJ2-7; tentative D call: TRBD2 (6 bases). This CDR3 is built from 14 residues. CDR1 is MDHEN and CDR2 is SYDVKM in the germline V gene. The V end lost 5 bases, the J end lost 4 bases, and 15 bases lay between the germline ends.

To note about this clonotype: This may be a read error: a much more frequent sequence differs by one nucleotide. V is TRBV20-1 and J is TRBJ2-3; no definite D call. Trimming removed 6 bases from V and 8 bases from J, with 9 bases in between. Germline loops: CDR1 DFQATT, CDR2 SNEGSKA (reference sequence). CDR3 size: 10 residues. CDR3 region: CSAPWGTQYF. The CDR3 region has the DNA TGCAGTGCCCCCTGGGGTACGCAGTATTTT.

The table lists this clonotype with many counts. This sequence joins TRBV6-7 and TRBJ1-5; weak D call: TRBD1 (5 bases). TRBV6-7 is designated an ORF whose function remains uncertain. V shed 4 bases and J shed 2 bases, with 15 bases lying between them. CDR3 length: 16 amino acids. CDR3 loop: CASSFGTEVGNQPQHF. The CDR3 nucleotides are TGTGCCAGCAGTTTCGGGACCGAGGTCGGCAATCAGCCCCAGCATTTT.